The sequence of this TCR beta chain was determined in a study of identical twins. From the 5' RACE reads, TCRdb called clonotypes with MiXCR, one entry per CDR3 protein. The sample lists some 730,000 distinct CDR3 sequences, 15% to 20% occurring once. V was clipped by 0 bases and J by 5 bases; unmatched bases: 9. Germline CDR1 and CDR2: SGHTA and FQGNSA. The CDR3 is 16 residues long. These data were likewise used in another study, on T cells expressing NK-cell markers.

This clonotype was sampled from a woman between 18 and 29 years old in good health. This sequence joins TRBV7-2 and TRBJ2-7; 8 positions match TRBD2. The sequenced sample consisted of PBMCs. The CDR3, as DNA: TGTGCCAGCAGCTTAGCAAAGCGGGGGCGGTGGGACGAGCAGTACTTC. Residues: CASSLAKRGRWDEQYF.